Shown below are 25 T cell receptor beta chains from a single sample sequenced in a study of blood T cell repertoires in COVID-19. The table came from immunoSEQ multiplex PCR; TCRdb's copy has only in-frame clones and leaves some out. Of a few hundred thousand clones listed, under 90% are singletons. The sequenced sample consisted of PBMCs or T cells enriched from blood (not recorded which). These receptors all come from a woman aged 55-70 years who had recovered from COVID-19.

The V call is TRBV12-3 or TRBV12-4, the J call TRBJ1-2; D uncertain. Trimming removed 8 bases at V and 8 bases at J, with 12 bases between. This CDR3 spans 11 amino acids. CDR3 protein: CASGRTVGYTF. The CDR3, as DNA: TGTGCCAGCGGCCGAACCGTAGGCTACACCTTC.

This CDR3 reads CSVLRDTESYNEQFF. The CDR3, as DNA: TGCAGCGTTCTCCGGGACACCGAGTCCTACAATGAGCAGTTCTTC. The chain recombines TRBV29-1 with TRBJ2-1, with TRBD1 as a possible D gene (6 bases). Germline V gives CDR1 SQVTM, CDR2 ANQGSEA. V shed 5 bases and J shed 1 base, with 15 bases lying between them. The CDR3 contains 15 residues.

The chain carries TRBV9 and TRBJ1-6; 7 bases are shared with TRBD1. With V trimmed by 4 bases and J by 10 bases, 14 bases remained unmatched. The CDR3 contains 16 residues. Germline assignment: CDR1 SGDLS and CDR2 YYNGEE. Here the CDR3 DNA reads TGTGCCAGCAGCTTAAACACAGGGGTTGGTAACTCACCCCTCCACTTT. This encodes CASSLNTGVGNSPLHF.

The V gene is TRBV6-1, the J gene TRBJ2-7, with TRBD2 identical over 7 bases. The CDR3 runs to 17 residues. Germline assignment: CDR1 MNHNS and CDR2 SASEGT. V dropped 3 bases and J dropped 2; count of bases not matched to a gene: 13. CDR3 nucleotides: TGTGCCAGCAGTGATTACAGGACTAGAAATTACGCCTACGAGCAGTACTTC. Its translation is CASSDYRTRNYAYEQYF.

The rearrangement joins TRBV19 to TRBJ1-5; D unresolved. Trimming shortened V by 7 bases and J by 7 bases, and 17 bases separated the two germline ends. CDR1 is LNHDA and CDR2 is SQIVND in the germline V gene (reference sequence). The CDR3 loop spans 14 amino acids. CDR3 DNA sequence: TGTGCCAGTAATCTCCGGGAGGTTAACCAGCCCCAGCATTTT. This sequence encodes CASNLREVNQPQHF.

V and J are TRBV28 and TRBJ2-1, with TRBD2 matching over 12 bases. The V gene end was trimmed by 6 bases and the J gene end by 5 bases; junction bases not matched to a gene: 5. The CDR3 totals 15 residues. CDR1 and CDR2 from the germline V gene are MDHEN and SYDVKM. In DNA form, the CDR3 reads TGTGCCAGCAGAAAAGGACTAGCGGGGAACAATGAGCAGTTCTTC. This sequence encodes CASRKGLAGNNEQFF.

This clone has a single count. CDR3 nucleotides: TGCGCCAGCAGAATACAGGGGGCTAACTATAATTCACCCCTCCACTTT. It yields the protein CASRIQGANYNSPLHF. The chain links TRBV5-1 to TRBJ1-6, with 9 bases identical to TRBD1. Germline CDR1 reads SGHRS; CDR2 reads YFSETQ. The V and J ends lost 5 bases and 3 bases, in that order; junction bases with no gene match: 6. The CDR3 consists of 16 residues.

This chain joins TRBV27 and TRBJ1-5; unclear D gene. Germline V gives CDR1 MNHEY, CDR2 SMNVEV (reference sequence). Trimming removed 3 bases at V and 0 bases at J, with 9 bases between. The CDR3 consists of 15 residues. CDR3 in amino acids: CASSFSPSSNQPQHF. The CDR3 bases are TGTGCCAGCAGTTTTTCCCCCAGTAGCAATCAGCCCCAGCATTTT.

The chain joins TRBV30 to TRBJ1-1; D is possibly TRBD1 (5 bases). The CDR3 contains 13 residues. V dropped 2 bases and J dropped 1 base, with 8 bases sitting between them. Germline lookup yields CDR1 GTSNPN and CDR2 SVGIG (reference sequence). The CDR3 bases are TGTGCCTGGAGTAGGGGCCCGAACACTGAAGCTTTCTTT. It encodes CAWSRGPNTEAFF.

The V and J genes are TRBV6-5 and TRBJ1-1; D is perhaps TRBD1 (5 bases). V was pared by 10 bases and J by 3 bases, with 15 bases between. The CDR3 spans 13 residues. CDR1 is MNHEY, CDR2 SVGAGI, per germline. In nucleotides, the CDR3 is TGTGCCACCTATTACCGGGGGGACACTGAAGCTTTCTTT. Its translation: CATYYRGDTEAFF.

To note about this clone: Within the sample, other DNA sequences also encode this same CDR3. V and J are TRBV27 and TRBJ1-2; the D gene is possibly TRBD1 (6 bases). V gave up 6 bases and J gave up 0 bases, with 11 bases separating them. From germline, CDR1 is MNHEY and CDR2 SMNVEV (reference sequence). This CDR3 spans 14 amino acids. CDR3 bases: TGTGCCAGCAGCCCGGACAGAACTAACTATGGCTACACCTTC. This codes for CASSPDRTNYGYTF.

The gene calls are TRBV5-1 and TRBJ2-3; TRBD2 aligns across 8 bases. Per the germline V gene, CDR1 is SGHRS and CDR2 is YFSETQ. Losses at the gene ends were 1 base for V and 4 bases for J; bases not matched to a gene: 5. CDR3 length equals 15 residues. The CDR3 DNA follows: TGCGCCAGCAGCTTGTCGGGAGGGCCAGCAGATACGCAGTATTTT. It translates to CASSLSGGPADTQYF. The full variable domain, its missing parts supplied by reference TRBV5-1 and TRBJ2-3, is KAGVTQTPRYLIKTRGQQVTLSCSPISGHRSVSWYQQTPGQGLQFLFEYFSETQRNKGNFPGRFSGRQFSNSRSEMNVSTLELGDSALYLCASSLSGGPADTQYFGPGTRLTVL.

The rearrangement joins TRBV29-1 to TRBJ1-2; no firm D call. In germline, CDR1 is SQVTM, CDR2 ANQGSEA. The germline V and J ends were trimmed by 0 bases and 5 bases, with 10 bases remaining between them. This CDR3 is built from 13 residues. The CDR3 sequence: CSVEDPLRYGYTF. Here the CDR3 DNA reads TGCAGCGTTGAAGATCCTCTACGGTATGGCTACACCTTC.

This clone was seen a handful of times. The CDR3 DNA follows: TGCGCCAGCAGCACCGTAGCGGGGGAAGGCTACACCTTC. Translating it yields CASSTVAGEGYTF. This chain connects TRBV5-1 to TRBJ1-2; perhaps TRBD1 as D (5 bases). V was shortened by 4 bases and J by 8 bases, with 15 bases between the two germline ends. The CDR3 contains 13 residues. Germline V lookup: CDR1 SGHRS, CDR2 YFSETQ.

The chain recombines TRBV3-1 (or the pseudogene TRBV3-2) with TRBJ2-7; TRBD1 aligns across 9 bases. Trimming cost V 0 bases and J 2 bases; bases outside gene matches: 5. Germline V gene sequence: CDR1 LGHDT, CDR2 YNNKEL (reference sequence). CDR3 length: 16 residues. The CDR3 coding sequence is TGTGCCAGCAGCCAAGAGGGACAGGGAATGCCCTACGAGCAGTACTTC. It encodes CASSQEGQGMPYEQYF.

This clone appeared once. This chain connects TRBV6-1 to TRBJ1-6; D may be TRBD1 (5 bases). This CDR3 contains 17 residues. Trimming took 4 bases from V and 2 from J, leaving 15 bases between them. Per germline, CDR1 MNHNS and CDR2 SASEGT. The CDR3 protein is CASSGLQTATYNSPLHF. Here the CDR3 DNA reads TGTGCCAGCAGTGGACTTCAGACAGCCACCTATAATTCACCCCTCCACTTT.

V is TRBV6-5 and J is TRBJ1-3; D is perhaps TRBD1 (6 bases). Trimming cost V 6 bases and J 8 bases, with 14 bases left between them. The CDR3 is 13 amino acids. Germline CDR1 and CDR2: MNHEY and SVGAGI. In DNA form, the CDR3 reads TGTGCCAGCAGCGATTCAGGGGATCACACCATATATTTT. Its protein is CASSDSGDHTIYF.

The chain carries TRBV5-1 and TRBJ2-1; 12 bases line up with TRBD2. This CDR3 has 16 residues. Germline CDR1 is SGHRS and CDR2 is YFSETQ. J lost 9 bases, V lost 3 bases, and 10 bases had no gene match. CDR3 protein: CASSSASGRALFEQFF. The CDR3 DNA reads TGCGCCAGCAGCTCAGCTAGCGGGAGGGCCCTCTTTGAGCAGTTCTTC.

This sequence joins TRBV5-6 and TRBJ1-1; 11 nucleotides line up with TRBD1. This CDR3 has 16 residues. Germline V lookup: CDR1 SGHDT, CDR2 YYEEEE. Unmatched junction bases numbered 5, after V lost 4 bases and J lost 0 bases. This CDR3 reads CASSQGQGALNTEAFF. In DNA form, the CDR3 reads TGTGCCAGCAGCCAAGGACAGGGGGCCCTGAACACTGAAGCTTTCTTT.

The V call is TRBV4-1, the J call TRBJ2-1, with TRBD1 matching over 10 bases. Germline V gene lookup returns CDR1 MGHRA and CDR2 YSYEKL. Losses at the gene ends were 4 bases for V and 4 bases for J; bases not matched to a gene: 10. The CDR3 loop spans 17 amino acids. The CDR3 loop reads CASSPAPTGGAYNEQFF. The DNA for the CDR3 is TGCGCCAGCAGCCCCGCCCCGACAGGGGGCGCTTACAATGAGCAGTTCTTC.

This chain links TRBV4-1 with TRBJ1-1; D is undetermined. The ends were cut back, 0 bases at V and 3 bases at J, with 14 bases in the middle. The CDR3 has 16 amino acids. CDR1 is MGHRA and CDR2 is YSYEKL in the germline V gene. The CDR3 region is CASSQEKPLAYTEAFF. CDR3 in DNA: TGCGCCAGCAGCCAAGAGAAACCTTTGGCCTACACTGAAGCTTTCTTT.

This clone occurred once. The rearrangement joins TRBV11-2 to TRBJ1-1, with a weak D call TRBD1 (5 bases). The germline CDR1 and CDR2 sequences are SGHAT and FQNNGV. The CDR3 runs to 15 residues. The ends were cut back, 3 bases at V and 3 bases at J, with 14 bases in the middle. The CDR3 DNA is TGTGCCAGCAGCTTCGAACTGGGGACTTACACTGAAGCTTTCTTT. Protein sequence: CASSFELGTYTEAFF.

The V and J genes are TRBV28 and TRBJ2-1, with TRBD2 matching 11 bases. With V trimmed by 5 bases and J by 5 bases, 5 bases remained unmatched. CDR1 is MDHEN and CDR2 is SYDVKM in the germline V gene. The CDR3 has 15 residues. CDR3 DNA: TGTGCCAGCAGTACCCCGGGACTAGCGGACAATGAGCAGTTCTTC. Amino acid sequence: CASSTPGLADNEQFF.

This clone appeared many times. The rearrangement links TRBV28 to TRBJ1-1; 7 bases are a match to TRBD1. Germline CDR1 reads MDHEN; CDR2 reads SYDVKM. This CDR3 spans 13 amino acids. J lost 0 bases, V lost 10 bases, and 5 bases had no gene match. DNA of the CDR3: TGTGCCACCACAGGGGAAATGAACACTGAAGCTTTCTTT. Its protein product is CATTGEMNTEAFF.

This chain joins TRBV30 and TRBJ2-3; D ambiguous. The V end was cut by 3 bases, the J end by 5 bases, with 12 bases between. CDR1 and CDR2 (germline): GTSNPN, SVGIG (reference sequence). The CDR3 runs to 13 residues. The CDR3 loop is CAWRYGVVDTQYF. The CDR3 nucleotides read TGTGCCTGGAGGTATGGAGTAGTAGATACGCAGTATTTT.